The rows below give T cell receptor beta chains drawn from one sample of a study of T cell repertoires in cytomegalovirus infection. No antigen has been identified for these receptors. TCRdb re-analysed the reads in MiXCR, keeping a single row per CDR3 protein. The sample holds approximately 110,000 distinct CDR3 sequences, over 30% seen once. The specimen was CD8+ T cells from cultured PBMCs, collected from culture after CMV antigen stimulation. These receptor sequences come from a human donor in good health (CMV status not recorded). Some clones in this sample may be carry-over from other donors' samples. Both conserved end residues are part of each CDR3. Size tells how often a clone was seen (once, few, many) or the class of an expanded clone, and some rows leave it out.

>few|TRBV27|14|TRBJ1-1
CASSLRGAGTEAFF
>-|TRBV25-1|14|TRBJ1-2
CASSGTGPRHGYTF
>-|TRBV14|15|TRBJ1-2
CASSQDRGSASGYTF
>few|TRBV20-1|15|TRBJ2-7
CSAEGEVGDSYEQYF
>-|TRBV24-1|16|TRBJ1-6
CATRPGQSSYNSPLHF
>few|TRBV12-3/TRBV12-4|16|TRBJ1-1
CASSLRGATSPGEAFF
>many|TRBV7-8|16|TRBJ1-1
CASSPDLNRPDTEAFF
>few|TRBV24-1|15|TRBJ2-1
CATSDWTSGNNEQFF
>many|TRBV7-2|13|TRBJ2-7
CASSARLQGGQYF
>-|TRBV27|14|TRBJ2-2
CASSFRSNTGELFF
>once|TRBV12-3/TRBV12-4|13|TRBJ2-3
CANNREGTDTQYF
>-|TRBV4-1|14|TRBJ2-3
CASSQGGPGDTQYF
>-|TRBV6-2/TRBV6-3|14|TRBJ2-7
CASSYPQARYEQYF
>-|TRBV6-1|15|TRBJ2-7
CASSFPSRDYHEQYF
>-|TRBV5-1|16|TRBJ1-1
CASSLGWTDPNTEAFF
>once|TRBV2|13|TRBJ1-2
CASSGGQRDGYTF
>-|TRBV6-6|16|TRBJ2-3
CASSYLALAGADTQYF
>-|TRBV10-3|16|TRBJ1-1
CASATGSQPASTEAFF
>-|TRBV12-3/TRBV12-4|18|TRBJ2-1
CASSGGTSGGDSYNEQFF
>-|TRBV12-3/TRBV12-4|15|TRBJ2-3
CASSPDRVGTDTQYF
>few|TRBV19|19|TRBJ2-1
CASTGGGLAGVLSYNEQFF
>-|TRBV5-6|14|TRBJ1-1
CASSLGYLNTEAFF
>many|TRBV7-9|16|TRBJ2-5
CASSLVPGGLQETQYF
>many|TRBV7-6|17|TRBJ2-2
CASSGGLAGVVTGELFF
>few|TRBV28|18|TRBJ2-3
CASSFPTTWTGESDTQYF
>few|TRBV27|14|TRBJ2-5
CASSLGGYQETQYF
>-|TRBV6-2/TRBV6-3|15|TRBJ2-2
CASSGTERNTGELFF
>-|TRBV3-1|16|TRBJ2-5
CASSQGYRLHQETQYF